These 16 T cell receptor beta chains came from one sample sequenced in a study of high-grade serous ovarian cancer treatment subgroups. Clones were sequenced by immunoSEQ multiplex PCR, and TCRdb holds only the in-frame ones, with some missing. Of about 30,000 clones in the sample, about 80% were seen once. Tumor tissue was taken before any definitive surgery or chemotherapy was given. Sequenced material: tumor tissue. Receptors were obtained from a human donor with high-grade serous ovarian cancer.

The chain employs TRBV5-1 and TRBJ2-7; unclear D gene. CDR1 and CDR2 (germline): SGHRS, YFSETQ. V was clipped by 0 bases and J by 4 bases, with 8 bases between them. This CDR3 contains 13 residues. The CDR3 loop is CASSLASKYEQYF. CDR3 coding DNA: TGCGCCAGCAGCTTGGCGAGTAAATACGAGCAGTACTTC. The whole variable domain, remainder taken from reference TRBV5-1 and TRBJ2-7, is KAGVTQTPRYLIKTRGQQVTLSCSPISGHRSVSWYQQTPGQGLQFLFEYFSETQRNKGNFPGRFSGRQFSNSRSEMNVSTLELGDSALYLCASSLASKYEQYFGPGTRLTVT.

The V call is TRBV27, the J call TRBJ2-7, with a tentative D call TRBD2 (6 bases). The ends were cut back, 0 bases at V and 4 bases at J, with 10 bases in the middle. The CDR3 runs to 14 residues. Germline CDR1 MNHEY, CDR2 SMNVEV (reference sequence). The CDR3 loop reads CASSLSGGRYEQYF. In nucleotides, the CDR3 is TGTGCCAGCAGTTTATCCGGGGGACGGTACGAGCAGTACTTC.

The J gene is TRBJ2-2, the V gene TRBV6-6, with 7 bases identical to TRBD1. The ends lost 0 bases at V and 2 bases at J; junction bases unmatched: 3. Germline V CDR1 and CDR2: MNHNY, SVGAGI (reference sequence). CDR3 length: 16 residues. CDR3: CASSYSRQGNTGELFF. In DNA, the CDR3 is TGTGCCAGCAGTTACTCGAGACAGGGCAACACCGGGGAGCTGTTTTTT.

V is TRBV11-2 and J is TRBJ2-1; 7 nucleotides align to TRBD2. J was trimmed by 6 bases and V by 4 bases; bases with no gene match: 3. The CDR3 covers 13 residues. From germline, CDR1 is SGHAT and CDR2 FQNNGV. CDR3 sequence reads: CASSWGEGNEQFF. The CDR3 nucleotides are TGTGCCAGCAGCTGGGGGGAGGGCAATGAGCAGTTCTTC.

This clone was detected only once. This chain uses TRBV19 with TRBJ2-3; 12 nucleotides align to TRBD2. The CDR3 is made up of 15 amino acids. J lost 7 bases, V lost 7 bases, and 9 bases had no gene match. The germline V gene has CDR1 LNHDA and CDR2 SQIVND (reference sequence). CDR3 DNA: TGTGCCAGTACCACCGCTAGCGGGAGGGCGAATACGCAGTATTTT. Residues: CASTTASGRANTQYF.

The J gene is TRBJ2-1, the V gene TRBV2, with D unclear. Germline lookup yields CDR1 SNHLY and CDR2 FYNNEI. The CDR3 is 13 amino acids. Trimming left V 7 bases short and J 10 bases short, with 17 bases between. The CDR3 region is CASTLTSTSEQFF. For the CDR3, the DNA is TGTGCCAGCACGCTCACTTCCACAAGCGAGCAGTTCTTC.

This sequence joins TRBV28 and TRBJ2-1, with 13 positions matching TRBD2. Germline V gene data show CDR1 as MDHEN and CDR2 as SYDVKM. CDR3 length: 19 residues. The V and J ends lost 5 bases and 0 bases, in that order; junction bases with no gene match: 10. The CDR3 DNA reads TGTGCCAGCAGTCGTCGACTAGCGGGGGGAGGGCGCTCCTACAATGAGCAGTTCTTC. The encoded protein is CASSRRLAGGGRSYNEQFF.

The chain combines TRBV10-1 with TRBJ1-1; unclear D gene. This CDR3 has 13 residues. Trimming left V 6 bases short and J 0 bases short, with 8 bases between. The germline gives CDR1 WNHNN, CDR2 SYGVQD (reference sequence). CDR3 amino acids: CASRKNLNTEAFF. CDR3 coding DNA: TGCGCCAGCAGGAAAAACCTGAACACTGAAGCTTTCTTT.

The chain is built from TRBV27 and TRBJ1-6; 8 bases align to TRBD1. The CDR3 has 14 residues. Per the germline V gene, CDR1 is MNHEY and CDR2 is SMNVEV (reference sequence). V dropped 5 bases and J dropped 6; count of bases not matched to a gene: 3. CDR3 coding DNA: TGTGCCAGCAGTGGACAGGGACGTAATTCACCCCTCCACTTT. Translation gives CASSGQGRNSPLHF.

The chain couples TRBV7-8 to TRBJ1-1; D possibly corresponds to TRBD1 (5 bases). The length of the CDR3 is 15 residues. Germline CDR1 SGHVS, CDR2 FQNEAQ. V lost 3 bases and J lost 1, with 12 bases in between. DNA of the CDR3: TGTGCCAGCAGCTTTACAGGTCCTTGGAACACTGAAGCTTTCTTT. Residues: CASSFTGPWNTEAFF.

The chain links TRBV30 to TRBJ2-7; 8 bases line up with TRBD2. The germline gives CDR1 GTSNPN, CDR2 SVGIG (reference sequence). The CDR3 totals 15 residues. V trimming: 2 bases; J trimming: 2 bases; junction bases outside the gene matches: 8. CDR3 nucleotides: TGTGCCTGGAGTACGCCGGGACTAGTGCCCTACGAGCAGTACTTC. Its translation: CAWSTPGLVPYEQYF.

The gene calls are TRBV9 and TRBJ2-5; TRBD2 might be the D (6 bases). This CDR3 spans 14 amino acids. Germline V gene data show CDR1 as SGDLS and CDR2 as YYNGEE. V lost 0 bases and J lost 13, with 19 bases in between. CDR3 DNA sequence: TGTGCCAGCAGCGTAGAGGAGGGGCTAGCAGGTCTGTACTTC. It encodes CASSVEEGLAGLYF.

The rearrangement joins TRBV5-4 to TRBJ2-5; TRBD2 matches 15 bases. CDR3 size: 19 residues. CDR1 is SGHNT and CDR2 is YYREEE in the germline V gene (reference sequence). J lost 7 bases, V lost 6 bases, and 19 bases had no gene match. In nucleotides, the CDR3 is TGTGCCAGCAACCCCCATTGGACTAGCGGGAGGGCCGTCGAAGGGACCCAGTACTTC. Residues: CASNPHWTSGRAVEGTQYF.

CDR3 loop: CASSQFLSSSGGIGWDTQYF. DNA for the CDR3: TGTGCCAGCAGCCAATTTCTCTCATCTTCGGGCGGGATAGGGTGGGATACGCAGTATTTT. The chain employs TRBV4-2 and TRBJ2-3; a possible D gene is TRBD2 (6 bases). Trimming pared 2 bases from V and 6 bases from J, leaving 30 bases between. The CDR3 runs 20 residues. Germline values: CDR1 LGHNA, CDR2 YNFKEQ.

This chain uses TRBV5-1 with TRBJ2-7; D is possibly TRBD1 or TRBD2 (5 bases each). Germline V gives CDR1 SGHRS, CDR2 YFSETQ. The CDR3 has 14 residues. The germline V and J ends were trimmed by 3 bases and 1 base, with 11 bases remaining between them. The CDR3 DNA reads TGCGCCAGCAGCTCCCGGGACCCATCCTACGAGCAGTACTTC. Translation: CASSSRDPSYEQYF.

J is TRBJ1-4 and V is TRBV19; D is unclear. V was cut by 7 bases and J by 10 bases, with 22 bases left in between. Germline assignment: CDR1 LNHDA and CDR2 SQIVND (reference sequence). The CDR3 loop spans 15 amino acids. CDR3 amino acids: CASTAPTTVGGKLFF. CDR3 in DNA: TGTGCCAGTACGGCCCCAACAACCGTAGGAGGAAAACTGTTTTTT.